Following are 4 T cell receptor beta chains from one sample sequenced in a study of blood T cell repertoires in COVID-19 (dated by TCRdb to 2018 to 2020). Libraries were made using the immunoSEQ multiplex PCR assay. TCRdb's version of the immuneACCESS table is confined to in-frame rearrangements and falls short of the full clone set. An unresolved V gene accounts for under half of the shortfall where checked; the remainder is of unknown origin. For this sample there are some 200,000 clones; around 86% appear just once. 7% of the sample is taken by the ten largest. Material: peripheral blood. These TCRs come from a woman of 80 years or more in a cohort sampled during active or convalescent COVID-19.

Concerning this clone: The same CDR3 is also encoded by other DNA sequences in this sample. The gene calls are TRBV27 and TRBJ2-2; 8 bases are shared with TRBD2. Germline CDR1 reads MNHEY; CDR2 reads SMNVEV (reference sequence). The CDR3 length is 15 residues. Trimming at V came to 3 bases and at J to 4 bases, leaving 4 bases not matched to a gene. The CDR3 nucleotides are TGTGCCAGCAGTTTTGGTACTAGCGGCACCGGGGAGCTGTTTTTT. Residues: CASSFGTSGTGELFF.

V gene TRBV3-1 (or the pseudogene TRBV3-2) combines with J gene TRBJ2-5; no definite D call. The CDR3 is 14 amino acids. Germline V gene data show CDR1 as LGHDT and CDR2 as YNNKEL (reference sequence). Trimming took off 4 bases at V and 4 bases at J, with 13 bases between the two ends. The CDR3 coding sequence is TGTGCCAGCAGCCCCCTCCGTAGTTCAGAGACCCAGTACTTC. Its translation is CASSPLRSSETQYF.

The rearrangement uses TRBV27 and TRBJ1-6; 7 bases align to TRBD1. CDR1 and CDR2 from the germline V gene are MNHEY and SMNVEV (reference sequence). The CDR3 has 15 amino acids. The V gene end was trimmed by 5 bases and the J gene end by 8 bases; junction bases not matched to a gene: 9. In DNA form, the CDR3 reads TGTGCCAGCAGTCCGAGGATAGGGGGCGATTCACCCCTCCACTTT. This sequence encodes CASSPRIGGDSPLHF.

The chain has TRBV5-1 and TRBJ1-1; 8 nucleotides line up with TRBD1. With 0 bases clipped from V and 3 bases from J, the junction kept 1 base outside the gene matches. Germline CDR1 is SGHRS and CDR2 is YFSETQ. The CDR3 length is 14 residues. CDR3 in DNA: TGCGCCAGCAGCTTGGTGGGACAGGACACTGAAGCTTTCTTT. It codes for CASSLVGQDTEAFF. Filled out from reference TRBV5-1 and TRBJ1-1, the complete variable domain reads KAGVTQTPRYLIKTRGQQVTLSCSPISGHRSVSWYQQTPGQGLQFLFEYFSETQRNKGNFPGRFSGRQFSNSRSEMNVSTLELGDSALYLCASSLVGQDTEAFFGQGTRLTVV.